At least ten counts were recorded for the clone carrying this T cell receptor beta chain. The study enrolled patients aged 18 to 65 with newly diagnosed hyperthyroidism of under 2 months' duration. This entry is derived from a study of T cells in Graves' hyperthyroidism and ophthalmopathy. The germline V and J ends were trimmed by 0 bases and 0 bases, with 15 bases remaining between them. Germline CDR1 and CDR2: DFQATT and SNEGSKA (reference sequence). The CDR3 consists of 17 residues. TCR beta CDR3 regions were amplified from RNA. HTBI primers were used for first-round RT-PCR of the TCR CDR3. Using its own MiXCR run on the multiplex PCR reads, TCRdb lists one record per CDR3 protein. The table lists around 210,000 distinct CDR3 sequences, less than 20% of them singletons, with 53% in the top ten.

The rearrangement uses TRBV20-1 and TRBJ2-1; tentatively, D is TRBD2 (6 bases). This TCR came from a woman aged 45-65 years with Graves' hyperthyroidism. Sequencing was done on a sample of blood. The CDR3 region is CSARDRRDLSSYNEQFF. Here the CDR3 DNA reads TGCAGTGCTAGAGATCGGCGGGATCTCAGCTCCTACAATGAGCAGTTCTTC.